This T cell receptor beta chain stems from a study of immune aging and cytomegalovirus after organ transplant (dated by TCRdb to 2020 to 2022). Regarding the research as a whole: Three-drug immunosuppression with prednisone, tacrolimus, and mycophenolate was given to all transplant recipients. Points the paper makes about the study in general: Post-transplant increases in aged-phenotype cells were observed regardless of clone size, following viremia and occurring earlier in large clones (days 200-264) than in small clones. Because CD57 was not measured in the sequencing data, a conservative gene-based aging definition was used instead. A larger share of large clones was made up of TEMRA cells, and in the seven largest clones (around 1,900 cells) aged and TEMRA cells were gained while TCM cells were lost.

The library was obtained by single-cell sequencing. TCRdb records Illumina NovaSeq 6000 as the sequencer. The BD Rhapsody Targeted mRNA and AbSeq Reagent Kit, in a microwell format, was used for cell capture and library preparation. Libraries covered TCR, sample tags, AbSeq, and targeted mRNA from the Human T-Cell Expression Panel plus custom TOX and TOX2 primers. An Illumina NovaSeq was used to sequence the libraries. Turning to the authors' computational methods: The analysis covered 10468 cells in total, of which over 7,000 were CD8 T cells and approximately 4,500 were CD8 T cells with an identifiable TCR CDR3. The BD Rhapsody Targeted Analysis Pipeline, including V(D)J processing, was run on the Seven Bridges Genomics platform to process the raw data. Quality control, Sample Tag demultiplexing with Lex-BDSMK, clone identification with VDJ Explorer, and Seurat clustering were performed in SeqGeq 1.6.0. A clone was considered non-expanded if it made up <1% of CD8 T cells, and considered a clonal expansion if it made up >2.5% of the sample. The public reads were reanalyzed by TCRdb: fastp trimming at Q25, MiXCR alignment, in-frame beta chains only. Rows with one shared CDR3 protein collapse into an entry with the most common genes and DNA. These V and J calls originate from TCRdb's pipeline instead of the authors' own analysis. Present in this sample are tens of thousands of distinct CDR3 sequences, about a third of which were seen just once. The ten largest clones take up less than 30% of the sample.

What the time point label conveys for this sample: five sample-tagged time points from pre-transplant (day -1) to day 368 post-transplant, pooled. Thawed PBMC were stimulated with a CMV IE-1 overlapping peptide library for about 13 hours, with no transport inhibitors added. After thawing, cells rested overnight before stimulation in R10 medium with CD28/CD49d costimulation. The IE-1 peptide library was composed of 15-amino-acid peptides with overlaps of 11 amino acids. Samples from each time point were barcoded using BD Single-Cell Multiplexing Kit Sample Tags, then pooled and stained with sorting antibodies plus oligo-conjugated anti-CD45RA. A BD FACSAria III was used to sort CMV-responsive CD8+CD137+ and CD4+CD154+ T cells at 4-way purity. Blood samples were drawn into EDTA vacutainers and processed by Ficoll gradient within 1-24 hours. CDR1 GTSNPN and CDR2 SVGIG were looked up in the germline V gene (reference sequence). The CDR3 has 11 amino acids, counting the end cysteine and phenylalanine. The only DNA kept is the CDR3, 33 bases in frame from the first base.

This clonotype is judged large (0.1 to 1%). What antigen it recognizes has not been identified. Per-base quality was not reported, and no clone a single base away is much larger than it. The TCR comes from a female donor who had a heart transplant and CMV viremia. This chain joins TRBV30 to TRBJ2-1; the D region possibly corresponds to TRBD1 (6 bases align). This specimen consisted of CMV peptide-activated CD4+ and CD8+ T cells sorted from blood, obtained at five time points, pooled. Per the publication, the cell subset or site label means: sorted CD8+CD137+ and CD4+CD154+ T cells after more than 9 h CMV IE-1 peptide stimulation. The DNA sequence is as follows: TGTTCGGGACACAGGGACAATGAGCAGTTCTTC. This encodes CSGHRDNEQFF. Reference TRBV30 and TRBJ2-1 proteins supply the regions before and after the CDR3; the full variable domain is: SQTIHQWPATLVQPVGSPLSLECTVEGTSNPNLYWYRQAAGRGLQLLFYSVGIGQISSEVPQNLSASRPQDRQFILSSKKLLLSDSGFYLCSGHRDNEQFFGPGTRLTVL.